This is a list of T cell receptor beta chains from one sample in a study of cytomegalovirus exposure and HLA in healthy donors. The method was immunoSEQ multiplex PCR; TCRdb's version includes in-frame clones alone and lacks a portion of them. Altogether 65,000 to 85,000 clones are present, approximately 67% being singletons, with the ten largest covering 2% to 2.5%. Sequencing input: PBMCs. Source of these receptors: a woman aged 25 to 39 in good health and CMV-seronegative. The CDR3 runs from the conserved cysteine through the conserved F or W. Fields, in order: CDR3 DNA, CDR3 protein, J gene, D gene, V gene, clone size. A D gene is named only where the DNA matches it firmly. Rows may omit the clone size; those that give it use once, few, many or a size class.

CDR3nt: TGTGCCAGCAGTGATTCGGGGAACACTGAAGCTTTCTTT
CDR3aa: CASSDSGNTEAFF
j_gene: TRBJ1-1
d_gene: -
v_gene: TRBV2
abundance: -

CDR3nt: TGTGCCAACGCACTAGCGGGGGCCCTCACACGGGCAGATACGCAGTATTTT
CDR3aa: CANALAGALTRADTQYF
j_gene: TRBJ2-3
d_gene: TRBD2
v_gene: TRBV6-4
abundance: -

CDR3nt: TGTGCCAGCAGGGACCCACAAGGGGTCCTGTACGGCTACACCTTC
CDR3aa: CASRDPQGVLYGYTF
j_gene: TRBJ1-2
d_gene: -
v_gene: TRBV28
abundance: few

CDR3nt: TGTGCCAGCAGCCTACTCGGACAGGGGTCAGATACGCAGTATTTT
CDR3aa: CASSLLGQGSDTQYF
j_gene: TRBJ2-3
d_gene: TRBD1
v_gene: TRBV9
abundance: -

CDR3nt: TGCGCCAGCAGCCCCCCCTCGGCAGGGGGCGCCCATGGCTACACCTTC
CDR3aa: CASSPPSAGGAHGYTF
j_gene: TRBJ1-2
d_gene: TRBD1
v_gene: TRBV5-1
abundance: few

CDR3nt: TGTGCCAGCAGCTTGGAGTATAGCAATCAGCCCCAGCATTTT
CDR3aa: CASSLEYSNQPQHF
j_gene: TRBJ1-5
d_gene: -
v_gene: TRBV7-2
abundance: few

CDR3nt: TGTGCCTGCATCAAGCAGGGTAACTATGGCTACACCTTC
CDR3aa: CACIKQGNYGYTF
j_gene: TRBJ1-2
d_gene: -
v_gene: TRBV30
abundance: -

CDR3nt: TGTGCCAGCAGCCGGACAGGGACTGAGCAGTTCTTC
CDR3aa: CASSRTGTEQFF
j_gene: TRBJ2-1
d_gene: TRBD1
v_gene: TRBV6-1
abundance: -

CDR3nt: TGTGCCAGTAGTCGGGGTCTCGCGACCTACGAGCAGTACTTC
CDR3aa: CASSRGLATYEQYF
j_gene: TRBJ2-7
d_gene: -
v_gene: TRBV19
abundance: -

CDR3nt: TGCGCCAGCAACAACGGCAGGGCGGACTACGAGCAGTACTTC
CDR3aa: CASNNGRADYEQYF
j_gene: TRBJ2-7
d_gene: -
v_gene: TRBV5-1
abundance: -

CDR3nt: TGCGCCAGCAGTGAGTCTAGCGGGATTTATAACTATGGCTACACCTTC
CDR3aa: CASSESSGIYNYGYTF
j_gene: TRBJ1-2
d_gene: -
v_gene: TRBV10-2
abundance: -

CDR3nt: TGTGCCAGCAGCCGGGTCACCAGCACAGATACGCAGTATTTT
CDR3aa: CASSRVTSTDTQYF
j_gene: TRBJ2-3
d_gene: -
v_gene: TRBV2
abundance: -

CDR3nt: TGTGCCAGCAGCCTCTACGGCGGGGACACTGAAGCTTTCTTT
CDR3aa: CASSLYGGDTEAFF
j_gene: TRBJ1-1
d_gene: -
v_gene: TRBV11-2
abundance: -

CDR3nt: TGTGCCAGCAGCTTGGTCGCAGGGCACGAGCAGTACTTC
CDR3aa: CASSLVAGHEQYF
j_gene: TRBJ2-7
d_gene: -
v_gene: TRBV5-5
abundance: few

CDR3nt: TGCGCCAGCAGCTTAGTCTGGGAGACCCAGTACTTC
CDR3aa: CASSLVWETQYF
j_gene: TRBJ2-5
d_gene: -
v_gene: TRBV4-1
abundance: -